Below are 31 T cell receptor beta chains sequenced from a single sample in a study of neurological immune-mediated disorders. TCRdb re-called the 5' RACE reads with MiXCR, one entry per CDR3 protein. The data show around 13,000 distinct CDR3 sequences, about 7% seen once. The sequencing sample was made of CD8+ T cells from blood. The receptors derive from a woman aged 40 to 49 in good health.

In its sample, this clonotype was seen many times. The chain links TRBV9 to TRBJ1-2; 7 bases match TRBD1. The CDR3 spans 13 residues. V lost 5 bases and J lost 2; bases outside the gene matches: 3. Per the germline V gene, CDR1 is SGDLS and CDR2 is YYNGEE. The DNA for the CDR3 is TGTGCCAGCAGAGAGACAGGGAACTATGGCTACACCTTC. This gives the protein CASRETGNYGYTF.

This clonotype was found many times. The CDR3 sequence: CASSSPQGGHTEAFF. The DNA of the CDR3 is TGCGCCAGCAGCTCTCCTCAGGGTGGGCACACTGAAGCTTTCTTT. The J gene is TRBJ1-1, the V gene TRBV5-1, with TRBD1 as a possible D gene (5 bases). The length of the CDR3 is 15 residues. Germline-derived CDR1 and CDR2 are SGHRS and YFSETQ. Trimming shortened V by 3 bases and J by 3 bases, and 15 bases separated the two germline ends.

This clonotype was observed many times. The J gene is TRBJ1-6, the V gene TRBV13; the D gene is possibly TRBD1 (6 bases). This CDR3 comprises 15 residues. The V end was cut by 5 bases, the J end by 6 bases, with 14 bases between. CDR1 PRHDT and CDR2 FYEKMQ come from the germline V gene (reference sequence). The CDR3, as DNA: TGTGCCAGCAGCGCCTGGACAGAGGTTAATTCACCCCTCCACTTT. Translating gives CASSAWTEVNSPLHF.

This clonotype was recorded once. The J gene is TRBJ2-7, the V gene TRBV11-3, with TRBD1 matching 8 bases. The CDR3 consists of 14 residues. V lost 4 bases to trimming and J lost 4 bases; unmatched junction nucleotides: 6. Germline V CDR1 and CDR2: SGHNT, YENEEA. Written as DNA, the CDR3 is TGTGCCAGCAGCTCCTACAGGGGGGATTACGAGCAGTACTTC. This codes for CASSSYRGDYEQYF. The full variable domain, in which reference TRBV11-3 and TRBJ2-7 provide the parts outside the CDR3, is EAGVVQSPRYKIIEKKQPVAFWCNPISGHNTLYWYLQNLGQGPELLIRYENEEAVDDSQLPKDRFSAERLKGVDSTLKIQPAELGDSAVYLCASSSYRGDYEQYFGPGTRLTVT.

This clonotype came up many times. In DNA form, the CDR3 reads TGTGCCAGCAGTTTCACGAGGTGGGGAAGCGAGCAGTACTTC. Translated: CASSFTRWGSEQYF. J is TRBJ2-7 and V is TRBV27; D unresolved. Germline V gene lookup returns CDR1 MNHEY and CDR2 SMNVEV (reference sequence). CDR3 length: 14 amino acids. With 3 bases removed from V and 6 bases from J, the gap between germline ends came to 15 bases.

This clonotype was seen a few times. V usage is TRBV20-1 and J usage is TRBJ2-7; the D gene is possibly TRBD1 (7 bases). The germline gives CDR1 DFQATT, CDR2 SNEGSKA (reference sequence). V shed 6 bases and J shed 6 bases, with 15 bases lying between them. The CDR3 loop spans 12 amino acids. CDR3 coding DNA: TGCAGTGCCACAGAGGAGGGGGCCGAGCAGTACTTC. Its protein product is CSATEEGAEQYF.

This clonotype was seen repeatedly, ten times or more. The CDR3 coding sequence is TGCGCCAGCAGCACCCCCGTCGGGAGCACAGATACGCAGTATTTT. It yields the protein CASSTPVGSTDTQYF. This rearrangement joins TRBV5-1 to TRBJ2-3; D not certain. The ends were cut back, 4 bases at V and 0 bases at J, with 12 bases in the middle. The length of the CDR3 is 15 residues. CDR1 SGHRS and CDR2 YFSETQ come from the germline V gene.

This clonotype came up many times. The chain uses TRBV5-1 and TRBJ2-2, with D perhaps matching TRBD1 (5 bases). The germline V gene encodes CDR1 SGHRS and CDR2 YFSETQ. The CDR3 has 15 amino acids. V lost 4 bases and J lost 3, with 13 bases in between. DNA of the CDR3: TGCGCCAGCAGCCCACGCCCCAGGGACACCGGGGAGCTGTTTTTT. It specifies CASSPRPRDTGELFF.

This clonotype was counted ten times or more. The chain carries TRBV18 and TRBJ2-7; 8 bases map to TRBD1. The J segment lost 7 bases and the V segment lost 6 bases, leaving 14 bases of the junction unmatched. The germline CDR1 and CDR2 sequences are KGHSH and LQKENI. CDR3 length: 15 amino acids. The CDR3 DNA reads as TGTGCCAGCTCGCCCGAGGACAGGGACAATGGGGAGCAGTACTTC. Amino acids: CASSPEDRDNGEQYF.

Ten or more counts support this clonotype. This chain joins TRBV5-1 and TRBJ2-1; no clear D. This CDR3 region has 14 residues. V lost 0 bases to trimming and J lost 5 bases, with 9 bases between them. CDR1 is SGHRS and CDR2 is YFSETQ in the germline V gene. The CDR3 DNA reads TGCGCCAGCAGCTTGGGACCTAGTGACAATGAGCAGTTCTTC. This gives the protein CASSLGPSDNEQFF.

This clonotype was seen ten or more times. The rearrangement uses TRBV5-1 and TRBJ2-3; no reliable D call. The CDR3 sequence is 18 residues long. Trimming removed 0 bases from V and 2 bases from J, with 19 bases in between. Germline CDR1 SGHRS, CDR2 YFSETQ. This CDR3 reads CASSLVHWPKLNTDTQYF. The CDR3 DNA reads TGCGCCAGCAGCTTGGTTCACTGGCCGAAGCTGAACACAGATACGCAGTATTTT.

This clonotype was seen at least ten times. V usage is TRBV6-5 and J usage is TRBJ2-7; 7 bases map to TRBD2. Trimming took 5 bases from V and 1 from J; bases not matched to a gene: 5. The germline V gene has CDR1 MNHEY and CDR2 SVGAGI. The CDR3 has 14 amino acids. CDR3 loop: CASSLGAGSYEQYF. The DNA for the CDR3 is TGTGCCAGCAGTCTCGGAGCGGGATCCTACGAGCAGTACTTC.

This clonotype was counted many times. This sequence joins TRBV29-1 and TRBJ1-1; D gene ambiguous. Between the trimmed V and J ends, which lost 2 bases and 1 base, there was a span of 5 bases. Germline assignment: CDR1 SQVTM and CDR2 ANQGSEA. The CDR3 has 12 residues. CDR3 protein: CSVEMGNTEAFF. CDR3 bases: TGCAGCGTTGAAATGGGGAACACTGAAGCTTTCTTT. Full variable domain (missing parts from reference TRBV29-1 and TRBJ1-1): SAVISQKPSRDICQRGTSLTIQCQVDSQVTMMFWYRQQPGQSLTLIATANQGSEATYESGFVIDKFPISRPNLTFSTLTVSNMSPEDSSIYLCSVEMGNTEAFFGQGTRLTVV.

The chain links TRBV4-1 to TRBJ2-3; D ambiguous. The V end lost 0 bases, the J end lost 1 base, and 8 bases lay between the germline ends. The CDR3 is 15 residues long. From germline, CDR1 is MGHRA and CDR2 YSYEKL. CDR3 bases: TGCGCCAGCAGCCAAGAACCTAGGGGCACAGATACGCAGTATTTT. Translation: CASSQEPRGTDTQYF.

This clonotype was observed many times. The chain uses TRBV7-9 and TRBJ1-1; no clear D gene. This CDR3 comprises 14 residues. Trimming cost V 7 bases and J 3 bases, with 15 bases left between them. CDR1 SEHNR and CDR2 FQNEAQ come from the germline V gene (reference sequence). In DNA, the CDR3 is TGTGCCAGCACCGACCTATTGGTGTACACTGAAGCTTTCTTT. It encodes CASTDLLVYTEAFF.

There are many counts of this clonotype. The V and J genes are TRBV14 and TRBJ2-7; 9 bases are a match to TRBD2. The V gene's germline CDR1 is SGHDN and CDR2 FVKESK. CDR3 size: 17 residues. The junction had 10 bases not matched to a gene; V was cut back by 4 bases and J by 0 bases. CDR3 sequence reads: CASSPGGLAGISYEQYF. DNA for the CDR3: TGTGCCAGCAGCCCAGGTGGCCTAGCGGGGATCTCCTACGAGCAGTACTTC.

This clonotype was detected many times. The chain links TRBV6-1 to TRBJ1-3; D may be TRBD1 (5 bases). CDR3 length: 16 residues. V lost 7 bases and J lost 0, with 16 bases in between. Germline CDR1 is MNHNS and CDR2 is SASEGT. The CDR3: CASKGHEGRSGNTIYF. The CDR3 DNA is TGTGCCAGCAAGGGGCATGAGGGCCGCTCTGGAAACACCATATATTTT.

This clonotype was found many times. The genes are TRBV7-8 and TRBJ2-5, with D possibly TRBD2 on 6 matching bases. From germline, CDR1 is SGHVS and CDR2 FQNEAQ. This CDR3 spans 16 amino acids. The V and J ends lost 2 bases and 0 bases respectively, with 13 bases between them. CDR3 nucleotide sequence: TGTGCCAGCAGCTTATTAAGGGAGGCTAACCAAGAGACCCAGTACTTC. Translation: CASSLLREANQETQYF.

This clonotype has at least ten counts. The chain employs TRBV20-1 and TRBJ2-1; possibly TRBD1 for D (5 bases). With 3 bases removed from V and 7 bases from J, the gap between germline ends came to 10 bases. Germline V gene sequence: CDR1 DFQATT, CDR2 SNEGSKA (reference sequence). The CDR3 covers 12 residues. The CDR3 DNA follows: TGCAGTGCTAGTTCCACAGGAAATGAGCAGTTCTTC. As protein: CSASSTGNEQFF.

This clonotype rates as medium-sized. The chain has TRBV20-1 and TRBJ1-2; D perhaps matches TRBD1 (5 bases). Per the germline V gene, CDR1 is DFQATT and CDR2 is SNEGSKA (reference sequence). The CDR3 extends over 14 amino acids. V lost 3 bases and J 8 bases, leaving 19 bases between the germline ends. CDR3 loop: CSARRRPGDGGYTF. The CDR3 nucleotides are TGCAGTGCTAGGAGGCGTCCGGGGGATGGCGGCTACACCTTC.

This clonotype has ten or more counts. The chain employs TRBV5-6 and TRBJ1-5; D remains ambiguous. The germline gives CDR1 SGHDT, CDR2 YYEEEE. The CDR3 sequence is 12 residues long. Trimming cost V 2 bases and J 7 bases, with 7 bases left between them. DNA for the CDR3: TGTGCCAGCAGCTTAGGGTACCAGCCCCAGCATTTT. This gives the protein CASSLGYQPQHF.

The table lists this clonotype with many counts. The CDR3: CASSQEAGTSSYNEQFF. CDR3 DNA: TGTGCCAGCAGCCAAGAGGCCGGCACTAGCTCCTACAATGAGCAGTTCTTC. The rearrangement uses TRBV4-2 and TRBJ2-1; tentative D call: TRBD2 (5 bases). Per germline, CDR1 LGHNA and CDR2 YNFKEQ. The CDR3 is 17 amino acids. Trimming took off 0 bases at V and 0 bases at J, with 12 bases between the two ends.

The sample holds many counts of this clonotype. The chain employs TRBV29-1 and TRBJ2-3; D ambiguous. The CDR3 length is 14 residues. The ends were cut back, 3 bases at V and 1 base at J, with 11 bases in the middle. Germline assignment: CDR1 SQVTM and CDR2 ANQGSEA. In nucleotides, the CDR3 is TGCAGCGTTGACCTCAGAGGCGGCACAGATACGCAGTATTTT. Its translation: CSVDLRGGTDTQYF.

At least ten counts were recorded for this clonotype. V gene TRBV28 combines with J gene TRBJ2-1; the match to TRBD1 covers 7 bases. The CDR3 covers 14 residues. Unmatched junction bases numbered 9, after V lost 5 bases and J lost 8 bases. In germline, CDR1 is MDHEN, CDR2 SYDVKM. In nucleotides, the CDR3 is TGTGCCAGCAGTAACAGGGACAGCGTCTATGAGCAGTTCTTC. It encodes CASSNRDSVYEQFF.

This clonotype was found many times. The chain joins TRBV14 to TRBJ2-3; TRBD2 is a possible D gene (6 bases). Trimming shortened V by 0 bases and J by 1 base, and 11 bases separated the two germline ends. The CDR3 sequence is 16 residues long. Germline V lookup: CDR1 SGHDN, CDR2 FVKESK. The CDR3 sequence is CASSQDNRRGTDTQYF. CDR3 DNA: TGTGCCAGCAGCCAAGATAATAGGAGGGGCACAGATACGCAGTATTTT.

This clonotype was counted many times. This chain uses TRBV3-1 with TRBJ2-5, with TRBD1 identical over 9 bases. The ends lost 1 base at V and 5 bases at J; junction bases unmatched: 8. This CDR3 has 16 amino acids. Germline CDR1 is LGHDT and CDR2 is YNNKEL (reference sequence). The CDR3 DNA sequence: TGTGCCAGCAGCCAAGTTGGGACAGGGCCGTGGGAGACCCAGTACTTC. Translating gives CASSQVGTGPWETQYF.

This clonotype was detected ten times or more. The chain combines TRBV12-3 or TRBV12-4 with TRBJ2-3; D gene uncertain. With 5 bases removed from V and 6 bases from J, the gap between germline ends came to 9 bases. The CDR3 is made up of 12 amino acids. The CDR3 sequence: CASSPNTDTQYF. The CDR3 DNA reads TGTGCCAGCAGTCCGAACACGGATACGCAGTATTTT.

The sample holds many counts of this clonotype. The chain is built from TRBV9 and TRBJ2-3; 14 nucleotides align to TRBD2. Germline CDR1 is SGDLS and CDR2 is YYNGEE. The CDR3 length is 15 residues. With V trimmed by 4 bases and J by 6 bases, 4 bases remained unmatched. In DNA form, the CDR3 reads TGTGCCAGCAGCACCGGGACTAGCGGGGGTGATACGCAGTATTTT. Its protein product is CASSTGTSGGDTQYF.

This clonotype was seen at least ten times. This chain uses TRBV12-2 with TRBJ2-5; the table's D call TRBD1 went unverified against the DNA. TRBV12-2 is a known pseudogene. The CDR3 spans 15 residues. The CDR3, as DNA: TGTGCAAGTCGCCGGACACAGGTGCGCCAAGAGACCCAGTACTTC. This codes for CASRRTQVRQETQYF.

The CDR3 loop reads CASSPGLAGHEQFF. The CDR3 DNA sequence: TGTGCCAGCAGCCCGGGACTAGCGGGACACGAGCAGTTCTTC. The chain links TRBV6-6 to TRBJ2-1; 13 bases map to TRBD2. The V segment lost 6 bases and the J segment 10 bases; nucleotides outside the gene matches: 6. CDR1 MNHNY and CDR2 SVGAGI come from the germline V gene (reference sequence). The CDR3 consists of 14 residues.

This clonotype has a count of ten or more. The chain recombines TRBV20-1 with TRBJ2-5; the D is unclear. This CDR3 has 13 amino acids. Germline values: CDR1 DFQATT, CDR2 SNEGSKA (reference sequence). V was trimmed by 4 bases and J by 2 bases, leaving 11 bases between them. CDR3 protein: CSATPLDQETQYF. DNA for the CDR3: TGCAGTGCTACCCCCCTGGATCAAGAGACCCAGTACTTC.